This T cell receptor (beta chain) derives from a study of CXCR3-negative and CXCR3-positive naive CD8 T cells. Points from the study as a whole: Naive cells positive for CXCR3 carried more hydrophobic TRB CDR3s than CXCR3-negative ones. Diversity ran similarly high across both naive subsets but far lower in memory CD8+ cells.

All TRB cDNA libraries came from 5' RACE performed with UMI labels. TCRdb reprocessed the 5' RACE reads and keeps a single row for each CDR3 protein, giving no DNA. The repertoire table contains about 150,000 distinct CDR3 sequences. Within the CD8+ T cell compartment, naive cells were CD45RO-CCR7+CD27+CD95-. With regard to this clonotype: No antigen is known for it.

The source of this sequence is a human donor in good health. Some clones in this sample may be carry-over from other donors' samples. The sequencing sample was made of naive CXCR3+ CD8+ T cells from blood. Regarding subset: CD45RO-CCR7+CD27+CD95- naive CD8+ T cells expressing CXCR3 (TNR3+).

The CDR3 region is CSVELRGQYQETQYF. The chain combines TRBV29-1 with TRBJ2-5; the TRBD1 assignment by TCRdb is unverifiable without DNA. The length of the CDR3 is 15 residues. Per germline, CDR1 SQVTM and CDR2 ANQGSEA. Full variable domain (outside the CDR3, taken from reference TRBV29-1 and TRBJ2-5): SAVISQKPSRDICQRGTSLTIQCQVDSQVTMMFWYRQQPGQSLTLIATANQGSEATYESGFVIDKFPISRPNLTFSTLTVSNMSPEDSSIYLCSVELRGQYQETQYFGPGTRLLVL.